These 4 T cell receptor beta chains came from one sample sequenced in a study of blood T cell repertoires in COVID-19. Measured with immunoSEQ multiplex PCR; TCRdb has only the in-frame clones, and not every one. The sample shows about 250,000 clones, 70% to 90% of them seen only once. Sequencing was carried out using PBMCs or T cells enriched from blood (not recorded which). The receptor set was obtained from a woman in her fifties or sixties with acute COVID-19.

The V gene is TRBV4-3, the J gene TRBJ2-7, with 10 positions matching TRBD2. Trimming removed 1 base from V and 3 bases from J; junction bases left unmatched: 0. The CDR3 totals 14 residues. Germline loops: CDR1 LGHNA, CDR2 YSLEER. The CDR3 is CASSQGTSGYEQYF. The CDR3, as DNA: TGCGCCAGCAGCCAAGGGACTAGCGGCTACGAGCAGTACTTC.

This chain uses TRBV5-1 with TRBJ1-6, with D possibly TRBD1 on 5 matching bases. Germline V gives CDR1 SGHRS, CDR2 YFSETQ. The CDR3 runs to 13 residues. V lost 5 bases and J lost 5, with 8 bases in between. CDR3 coding DNA: TGCGCCAGCAGGCCACAGGATAATTCACCCCTCCACTTT. Translation: CASRPQDNSPLHF.

The J gene is TRBJ2-1, the V gene TRBV7-2; D perhaps matches TRBD2 (6 bases). The CDR3 is 15 residues long. CDR1 SGHTA and CDR2 FQGNSA come from the germline V gene. V lost 5 bases to trimming and J lost 10 bases, with 21 bases between them. The CDR3 is CASSAGSGGIHEQFF. CDR3 sequence (DNA): TGTGCCAGCAGCGCCGGGAGCGGCGGTATCCACGAGCAGTTCTTC.

This chain links TRBV6-5 with TRBJ1-3, with a weak D call TRBD1 (6 bases). V was cut by 6 bases and J by 0 bases, with 12 bases left in between. The CDR3 has 15 residues. Germline V lookup: CDR1 MNHEY, CDR2 SVGAGI. CDR3: CASRPGQPSGNTIYF. CDR3 nucleotides: TGTGCCAGCAGGCCCGGACAGCCCTCTGGAAACACCATATATTTT.